This T cell receptor beta chain was sequenced during a study of blood T cell repertoires in COVID-19. Profiled with immunoSEQ multiplex PCR; TCRdb holds only in-frame clones, not every one. The table lists 72,000 or so clones, more than 80% of them singletons, with roughly a third in the top ten. This CDR3 is built from 15 residues. Trimming cost V 1 base and J 3 bases, with 12 bases left between them. Germline CDR1 is SGHTA and CDR2 is FQGNSA. The receptor comes from a woman of 80 years or more with active or convalescent COVID-19. V is TRBV7-2 and J is TRBJ1-1; unclear D gene. What was sequenced was peripheral blood. The CDR3 nucleotides are TGTGCCAGCAGCTTAGGTTCCGGAGAACACACTGAAGCTTTCTTT. Amino acids: CASSLGSGEHTEAFF.